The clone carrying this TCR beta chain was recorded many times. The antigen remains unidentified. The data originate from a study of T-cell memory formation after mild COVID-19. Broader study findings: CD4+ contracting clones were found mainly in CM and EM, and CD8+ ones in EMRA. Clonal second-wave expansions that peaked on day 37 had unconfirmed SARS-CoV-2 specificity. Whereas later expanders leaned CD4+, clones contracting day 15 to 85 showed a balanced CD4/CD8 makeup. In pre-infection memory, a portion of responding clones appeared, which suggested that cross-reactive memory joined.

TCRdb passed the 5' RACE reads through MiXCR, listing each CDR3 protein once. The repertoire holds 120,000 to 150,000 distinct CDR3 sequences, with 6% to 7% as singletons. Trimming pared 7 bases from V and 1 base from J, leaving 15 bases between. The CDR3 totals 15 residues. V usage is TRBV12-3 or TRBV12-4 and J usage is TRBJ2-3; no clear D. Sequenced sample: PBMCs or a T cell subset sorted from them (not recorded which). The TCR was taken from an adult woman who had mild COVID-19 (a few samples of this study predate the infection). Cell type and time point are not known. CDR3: CASIPLTDGTDTQYF. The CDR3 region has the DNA TGTGCCAGCATCCCCCTGACGGACGGCACAGATACGCAGTATTTT.